The following is a T cell receptor (beta chain) sequence with its context. The germline gives CDR1 MNHEY, CDR2 SVGAGI. The CDR3 extends over 12 amino acids. With 8 bases removed from V and 10 bases from J, the gap between germline ends came to 17 bases. The source of the sample is a study of blood T cell repertoires in COVID-19. Method: immunoSEQ multiplex PCR; TCRdb's copy keeps in-frame clones and lacks some. The sample holds more than 200,000 clones, roughly 80% seen once. What was sequenced was peripheral blood. The source of this sequence is a woman aged 80 or over with acute or convalescent COVID-19. This rearrangement joins TRBV6-5 to TRBJ1-1; perhaps TRBD1 as D (6 bases). The CDR3 bases are TGTGCCAGCGCTTCTTGGCAGGGGTTAGCTTTCTTT. It codes for CASASWQGLAFF.